The clone carrying this T cell receptor (beta chain) has more than one count but fewer than ten. This sample stems from a study of radiation and T cells in renal cell carcinoma. Only in-frame clones appear in the TCRdb table, and some are missing; sequencing was by immunoSEQ multiplex PCR. In the table there are 14,000 or so clones, 55% to 70% of which are singletons. The germline gives CDR1 LNHDA, CDR2 SQIVND (reference sequence). The CDR3 has 13 amino acids. Unmatched junction bases numbered 5, after V lost 6 bases and J lost 4 bases. This sample's treatment: treatment-naive control, cytoreductive nephrectomy. Clear cell pathology was present in this patient's renal cell carcinoma.

This TCR was sampled from a man over 45 with renal cell carcinoma. The chain carries TRBV19 and TRBJ1-2, with TRBD1 matching 7 bases. The sequenced sample was tumor tissue, obtained from a patient whose treatment was nephrectomy without radiotherapy. The CDR3 DNA is TGTGCCAGTAGATGGGACAGCTCCTATGGCTACACCTTC. Its protein product is CASRWDSSYGYTF.